The present entry profiles one T cell receptor beta chain with its context. Its specificity is unknown. The use of a sample-barcoded 5' primer and a J-beta primer mix characterized a second PCR of about 7 to 12 cycles. TCRdb independently ran MiXCR on the 5' RACE reads; one entry per CDR3 protein. The sample carries 1,500,000 or so distinct CDR3 sequences, approximately 43% recorded once. This record comes from a study of blood T cells in healthy people across ages. Whole-study results and caveats: Diversity of TCR beta per million T cells declined in a roughly linear way with age. Donor CMV infection status was unknown, possibly confounding age-related changes in expanded clonotypes.

Each donor's blood draw was around 10 milliliters of peripheral blood. Every sample yielded at least 6 million isolated PBMCs. The CDR3 sequence is 13 residues long. The V gene lost 0 bases and the J gene lost 1 base, with 6 bases spanning the gap. CDR1 is DFQATT, CDR2 SNEGSKA, per germline (reference sequence). This receptor was obtained from a woman between 18 and 29 years old in good health. The specimen sequenced was blood. This rearrangement joins TRBV20-1 to TRBJ1-1; D not certain. The CDR3 loop reads CSARDVRNTEAFF. The DNA of the CDR3 is TGCAGTGCTAGAGATGTTCGGAACACTGAAGCTTTCTTT.